These T cell receptor beta chains were read from a single sample in a study of patients and donors after allogeneic stem cell transplantation. From the RT-PCR reads, TCRdb called clonotypes with MiXCR, one entry per CDR3 protein. The sample has about 160,000 distinct CDR3 sequences, about two fifths seen once; the top ten hold approximately 50%. The sample consisted of blood, either unsorted or a sorted T cell fraction (not recorded which). These receptors were obtained from a human donor who was either an allogeneic HSCT recipient or a stem cell or donor lymphocyte infusion donor (not recorded which). It is not recorded whose cells these are; they may come from a transplant donor. The conserved cysteine and the conserved F or W are not part of the CDR3 here. The order of the fields is J gene, V gene, CDR3 protein.

TRBJ2-1,TRBV24-1,ATSDPTSGGQSDEQF
TRBJ2-1,TRBV6-2/TRBV6-3,ASSPPGSGGGYNEQF
TRBJ2-2,TRBV20-1,SAPDRGNTGELF
TRBJ1-6,TRBV7-9,ASSFPPPGGLNSPLH
TRBJ2-1,TRBV6-2/TRBV6-3,ASSIDRGVYNEQF
TRBJ1-2,TRBV5-6,ASTHNRVIDYGYT
TRBJ1-1,TRBV5-1,ASSWSGTGTLGTEAF
TRBJ1-1,TRBV2,ASSMDRDTEAF
TRBJ1-4,TRBV29-1,SVKQQGTKLF
TRBJ2-3,TRBV12-3/TRBV12-4,ASSDGGTNTDTQY
TRBJ1-6,TRBV12-3/TRBV12-4,ASTHFTGLNSPLH
TRBJ1-2,TRBV12-3/TRBV12-4,ASSPTGASSGYT
TRBJ2-5,TRBV7-9,ASSREMYQETQY
TRBJ2-1,TRBV20-1,SASGGSSYNEQF
TRBJ2-2,TRBV7-9,AIPGQGAGELF
TRBJ2-5,TRBV18,ASSPLGLAGTGAQY
TRBJ1-2,TRBV7-2,ASSLAPAPGEGYT
TRBJ2-2,TRBV3-1,ASSPLRALTNQNTGELF
TRBJ2-3,TRBV12-3/TRBV12-4,ASREGTDTQY
TRBJ2-5,TRBV28,ASSINRDPQY
TRBJ1-1,TRBV20-1,SAARRNTEAF
TRBJ1-5,TRBV3-1,ASSQDQGDNQPQH
TRBJ2-1,TRBV6-2/TRBV6-3,ASSAAPGQGYNEQF
TRBJ1-2,TRBV30,AWRRPPYGYT
TRBJ2-1,TRBV5-1,ASSLSSILPSYNEQF
TRBJ1-1,TRBV25-1,ASSPGGVGTEAF
TRBJ1-5,TRBV3-1,ASSQDFPKLSNQPQH
TRBJ2-4,TRBV7-9,ASSALRAKNIQY
TRBJ1-6,TRBV2,ASTTTASSYNSPLH
TRBJ1-5,TRBV10-3,AISESGGGGNQPQH
TRBJ1-1,TRBV29-1,SADRLNTEAF
TRBJ2-7,TRBV4-3,ASSQTRASSYEQY
TRBJ1-2,TRBV28,ASSLRRNYGYT
TRBJ2-1,TRBV5-6,ASSYWTSGPRSYNEQF
TRBJ1-2,TRBV6-6,ASGLYNYGYT
TRBJ1-6,TRBV6-5,ASSYAGTDNSPLH
TRBJ1-1,TRBV6-1,ASSPKGGETEAF
TRBJ1-5,TRBV7-8,ASSLAGDGNQPQH
TRBJ2-1,TRBV12-3/TRBV12-4,ASSLPLLAGGPAIEQF
TRBJ1-1,TRBV6-2/TRBV6-3,ASSYGRGRNTEAF
TRBJ1-2,TRBV12-3/TRBV12-4,ASSSLQDVGYGYT
TRBJ1-1,TRBV12-3/TRBV12-4,ASRGPGQVNTEAF
TRBJ1-1,TRBV12-3/TRBV12-4,ASTQVPFGEAF
TRBJ1-6,TRBV5-1,ASSLGQGTYNSPLH
TRBJ1-4,TRBV21-1,ASRTQGPNEKLF
TRBJ1-5,TRBV29-1,SVSSGVGQPQH
TRBJ1-4,TRBV12-3/TRBV12-4,ASRTGSLSNEKLF
TRBJ2-3,TRBV9,ASSELSTDTQY
TRBJ1-6,TRBV7-9,ASSLWVSYNSPLH